This TCR beta chain was recovered during a study of T cells in tuberculosis. Study information: This South African cohort compared adolescents with or without latent tuberculosis against adults with active tuberculosis. General study points: Using the GMM-specific repertoire gave more than 85% accuracy versus over 60% with motifs. Active tuberculosis TCR-alpha repertoires lay closer to GMM-specific TCRs than IGRA-negative controls, suggesting clonal expansion.

Clones were sequenced by immunoSEQ multiplex PCR, and TCRdb holds only the in-frame ones, with some missing. In the table there are 28,000 or so clones, 90% of which are singletons. About this clone: Its cognate antigen is unknown.

CDR3 length equals 15 residues. With 8 bases clipped from V and 7 bases from J, the junction kept 14 bases outside the gene matches. Germline V gene lookup returns CDR1 MDHEN and CDR2 SYDVKM. At study entry, adolescents had tuberculin skin tests and IGRA screening. The clonotype was recovered from a donor between 5 and 29 years old with latent tuberculosis or without tuberculosis infection. Sequences were obtained from PBMCs. The chain is built from TRBV28 and TRBJ1-2; 9 positions agree with TRBD1. This CDR3 reads CASRVTGGANPGYTF. In nucleotides, the CDR3 is TGTGCCAGCCGCGTAACAGGGGGCGCGAATCCTGGCTACACCTTC.